The TCR beta chain under discussion was sequenced for a study of T-cell memory formation after mild COVID-19. Germline V gene lookup returns CDR1 LGHNA and CDR2 YSLEER. Trimming removed 4 bases at V and 10 bases at J, with 20 bases between. The CDR3 contains 16 residues. MiXCR was run by TCRdb on the 5' RACE reads, yielding one entry per CDR3 protein. Of hundreds of thousands of distinct CDR3 sequences in the sample, less than 20% were seen once. V and J are TRBV4-3 and TRBJ1-6; no reliable D call. The TCR originated in a man between 18 and 29 years old who had mild COVID-19 (a few samples of this study predate the infection). Cell type and time point are not known. Specimen: PBMCs or a T cell subset sorted from them (not recorded which). CDR3 DNA sequence: TGCGCCAGCAGCCCAGCAACGGACGCGAGGAGGTCACCCCTCCACTTT. Its translation is CASSPATDARRSPLHF.